This TCR beta chain was retrieved from a study of vaccination and CD4 T cells after COVID-19. Remarks on this clonotype: What it binds is unknown.

Scientists ran DNA taken from cultured CD4+ T cells through the Oncomine TCR Beta short-read assay for sequencing. MiXCR, applied by TCRdb to the PCR reads, yields one record per CDR3 protein. This table holds fewer than 15,000 distinct CDR3 sequences, just over 60% found once. Treatment of the sample: approximately nine-day PBMC culture with coronavirus spike peptide pools or control peptides (ViraFEST assay). ViraFEST used peptide pools to expand antigen-specific T cells before TCR sequencing. Sequenced material: CD4+ T cells from blood, cultured in vitro. The source of this sequence is a human donor who had recovered from COVID-19.

Here the CDR3 DNA reads TGCGCCAGCCGGGGGGTTAACGCCTACAATGAGCAGTTCTTC. The encoded protein is CASRGVNAYNEQFF. The rearrangement uses TRBV4-1 and TRBJ2-1, with 7 bases identical to TRBD2. The length of the CDR3 is 14 residues. V lost 8 bases and J lost 2; bases outside the gene matches: 6. Germline-derived CDR1 and CDR2 are MGHRA and YSYEKL.